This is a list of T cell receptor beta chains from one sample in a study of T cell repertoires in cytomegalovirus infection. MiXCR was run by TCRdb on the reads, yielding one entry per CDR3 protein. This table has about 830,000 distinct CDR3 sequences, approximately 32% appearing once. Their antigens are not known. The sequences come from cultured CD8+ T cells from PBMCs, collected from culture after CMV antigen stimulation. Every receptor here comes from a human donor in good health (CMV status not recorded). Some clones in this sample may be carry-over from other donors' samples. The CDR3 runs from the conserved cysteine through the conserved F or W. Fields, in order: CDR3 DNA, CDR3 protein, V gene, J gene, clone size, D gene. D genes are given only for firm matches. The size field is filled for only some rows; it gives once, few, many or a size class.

TGTGCCAGCAGTTTAGCGGCCACCTACAATGAGCAGTTCTTC,CASSLAATYNEQFF,TRBV12-3/TRBV12-4,TRBJ2-1,few,NA
TGTGCCAGTAGTATAGATCTAACAGGCTATGGCTACACCTTC,CASSIDLTGYGYTF,TRBV19,TRBJ1-2,NA,NA
TGCAGTGCTCCCCCGGGACCGAATGAAAAACTGTTTTTT,CSAPPGPNEKLFF,TRBV20-1,TRBJ1-4,few,NA
TGTGCCAGCAGCCCTCACCTACTTTTGGACCCCACTTGGGGCACTGAAGCTTTCTTT,CASSPHLLLDPTWGTEAFF,TRBV14,TRBJ1-1,few,NA
TGTGCCAGCAGCTTAGAGTTAGCGGGGGGCTCCGCCGGGGAGCTGTTTTTT,CASSLELAGGSAGELFF,TRBV7-8,TRBJ2-2,few,TRBD2
TGTGCCAGCTCACCAAGTGAGAGGCAAAACATTCAGTACTTC,CASSPSERQNIQYF,TRBV18,TRBJ2-4,NA,NA
TGTGCCAGCAGCAACAGGGATTGGACTGAAGCTTTCTTT,CASSNRDWTEAFF,TRBV7-2,TRBJ1-1,NA,NA
TGTGCCAGCACTATGAAAGTGGGGCTCCGAGATACGCAGTATTTT,CASTMKVGLRDTQYF,TRBV12-3/TRBV12-4,TRBJ2-3,NA,NA
TGTGCCAGCTCACCCCCATACAACTCTGGAAACACCATATATTTT,CASSPPYNSGNTIYF,TRBV18,TRBJ1-3,NA,NA
TGTGCCAGCAGTCCGCTAGCGGGGTTAGATACGCAGTATTTT,CASSPLAGLDTQYF,TRBV12-3/TRBV12-4,TRBJ2-3,few,TRBD2
TGCAGTGCTATCGTCCGAGGGGGAAGGCATGGCTACACCTTC,CSAIVRGGRHGYTF,TRBV20-1,TRBJ1-2,NA,NA
TGTGCCAGCAGTTTAACCACGGGCCATGGGGCCAACGTCCTGACTTTC,CASSLTTGHGANVLTF,TRBV6-5,TRBJ2-6,NA,NA
TGTGCCAGCAGCCAGCGGCAGGGGGTGGCTGGGGCCAACGTCCTGACTTTC,CASSQRQGVAGANVLTF,TRBV3-1,TRBJ2-6,NA,TRBD1
TGCGCCAGCAGTTCCACCGCGGGAAACACTGAAGCTTTCTTT,CASSSTAGNTEAFF,TRBV4-1,TRBJ1-1,NA,NA
TGTGCCAGCAGTTTATATCAAACGCGGGGGGGACAAGAGACCCAGAACTTC,CASSLYQTRGGQETQNF,TRBV27,TRBJ2-5,NA,TRBD2
TGTGCCAGCAGTATCATGGGGACGGAGACATATGGCTACACCTTC,CASSIMGTETYGYTF,TRBV27,TRBJ1-2,NA,NA
TGTGCCAGCCAGGGGCTTAGCTCCTACAATGAGCAGTTCTTC,CASQGLSSYNEQFF,TRBV7-3,TRBJ2-1,few,NA
TGTGCCAGCAGACGGGGACTAGCGGGCCAAGAGACCCAGTACTTC,CASRRGLAGQETQYF,TRBV6-5,TRBJ2-5,few,TRBD2
TGTGCCAGCAGCTTAGGGGGCGGGGGTCGAGGCAATCAGCCCCAGCATTTT,CASSLGGGGRGNQPQHF,TRBV7-2,TRBJ1-5,many,NA
TGTGCCAGCAGCCCGACCCCGGGAGGGACTGAAGCTTTCTTT,CASSPTPGGTEAFF,TRBV7-9,TRBJ1-1,few,NA
TGTGCCAGCAGTCCCCTCGGAGCGGAGACCCAGTACTTC,CASSPLGAETQYF,TRBV27,TRBJ2-5,NA,NA
TGTGCCAGCAGCCAAAATAAAAATGAGCAGTTCTTC,CASSQNKNEQFF,TRBV14,TRBJ2-1,NA,NA
TGTGCCAGCAGTGGGGGACAGGGGGGCTACGAGCAGTACTTC,CASSGGQGGYEQYF,TRBV6-1,TRBJ2-7,NA,TRBD1
TGTGCTAGCAGCTTCGGGACAGGGGAAGAGACCCAGTACTTC,CASSFGTGEETQYF,TRBV7-9,TRBJ2-5,NA,TRBD1
TGCGCCAGCAGTGAAGGCCGGGGGGGAACCTACAATGAGCAGTTCTTC,CASSEGRGGTYNEQFF,TRBV10-2,TRBJ2-1,few,TRBD2
TGTGCCAGCAGCTTAGGGGCCAAAAACATTCAGTACTTC,CASSLGAKNIQYF,TRBV7-8,TRBJ2-4,many,NA
TGTGCCAGCAGCTTTCGAGACAGGGTGCACACAGATACGCAGTATTTT,CASSFRDRVHTDTQYF,TRBV7-6,TRBJ2-3,NA,TRBD1
TGCGCCAGCAGCCAAGGGACAGGGAGCGGCTACACCTTC,CASSQGTGSGYTF,TRBV4-1,TRBJ1-2,NA,TRBD1
TGTGCCAGCAGTTTTGAGGGGCTGGGAGAGACCCAGTACTTC,CASSFEGLGETQYF,TRBV27,TRBJ2-5,few,NA
TGTGCCAGCAGCCGCCACCCAAATGAGCAGTTCTTC,CASSRHPNEQFF,TRBV7-6,TRBJ2-1,NA,NA
TGTGCCAGCAGCCTTCCCGACGGGGAGGTAGGCTATGGCTACACCTTC,CASSLPDGEVGYGYTF,TRBV4-1,TRBJ1-2,NA,NA
TGCAGTGCTCCGGACAGGACGAACACCGGGGAGCTGTTTTTT,CSAPDRTNTGELFF,TRBV20-1,TRBJ2-2,NA,TRBD1
TGTGCCAGCAGCTCCCCCCCCGGACTAGCGGGTGATCAAGAGACCCAGTACTTC,CASSSPPGLAGDQETQYF,TRBV7-9,TRBJ2-5,NA,TRBD2
TGTGCCAGCAGATCGGGGACTGGAGAGACCCAGTACTTC,CASRSGTGETQYF,TRBV6-1,TRBJ2-5,NA,NA
TGTGCCAGCAGCCAAGATTCAGGACTAGCGAGGGAGACCCAGTACTTC,CASSQDSGLARETQYF,TRBV3-1,TRBJ2-5,NA,TRBD2
TGTGCCAGCAGCTTGGGCGACAGAATACGGACCCAGCATTTT,CASSLGDRIRTQHF,TRBV5-6,TRBJ1-5,NA,NA
TGTGCCAGCAGCCAAGATACGGGCGGGGGGCCCGCCGGTACGCAGTATTTT,CASSQDTGGGPAGTQYF,TRBV14,TRBJ2-3,few,TRBD2
TGTGCCAGCAGGAAGTTGGACGGGAATAACTATGGCTACACCTTC,CASRKLDGNNYGYTF,TRBV6-1,TRBJ1-2,few,NA
TGCGCCAGCAGCCAAGATCGGCTAGCGGGGTTAAACACCGGGGAGCTGTTTTTT,CASSQDRLAGLNTGELFF,TRBV4-3,TRBJ2-2,NA,TRBD2
TGTGCCAGCAGCTTCCGGGACGCACGCACAGATACGCAGTATTTT,CASSFRDARTDTQYF,TRBV7-6,TRBJ2-3,few,NA
TGCGCCAGCAGCCCTACTAGGGGAGGCAATCAGCCCCAGCATTTT,CASSPTRGGNQPQHF,TRBV4-1,TRBJ1-5,NA,NA
TGTGCCAGCAGTTCTCCCCCGGGAGGGGGCTCTAAGAATGAGCAGTTCTTC,CASSSPPGGGSKNEQFF,TRBV12-3/TRBV12-4,TRBJ2-1,NA,NA
TGCGCCAGCAGCCAAGGTCCGGGCATCTCCTACGAGCAGTACTTC,CASSQGPGISYEQYF,TRBV4-1,TRBJ2-7,few,NA
TGTGCCAGCAGGGGGGACAGTTTTAATCAGCCCCAGCATTTT,CASRGDSFNQPQHF,TRBV12-3/TRBV12-4,TRBJ1-5,many,TRBD1
TGCAGTGCTAGAGAAGGGAGTCAGCCCCAGCATTTT,CSAREGSQPQHF,TRBV20-1,TRBJ1-5,many,NA
TGTGCCAGCAGCCTGAAGCGGGGGCCGTTCCAAGAGACCCAGTACTTC,CASSLKRGPFQETQYF,TRBV7-2,TRBJ2-5,few,TRBD2
TGCGCCAACGGGGGGGCTGGGTCCAGTGAGCAGTTCTTC,CANGGAGSSEQFF,TRBV5-1,TRBJ2-1,NA,TRBD2
TGTGCCAGCAGCTACCCCGGGGGAAACTCCTACAATGAGCAGTTCTTC,CASSYPGGNSYNEQFF,TRBV7-6,TRBJ2-1,NA,NA
TGTGCCAGCAGCCTGCCCTCGGGACAGGGAGTCCTCTGGGAGCTGTTTTTT,CASSLPSGQGVLWELFF,TRBV12-3/TRBV12-4,TRBJ2-2,NA,TRBD1
TGTGCCAGTAGTATCCTAAGGGGGGCCCAGACCTATGGCTACACCTTC,CASSILRGAQTYGYTF,TRBV19,TRBJ1-2,NA,NA
TGTGCCAGCAGCCTTAGCGGGGGGAGTCTGTACAATGAGCAGTTCTTC,CASSLSGGSLYNEQFF,TRBV27,TRBJ2-1,NA,TRBD2
TGTGCCAGCAGTTTACGGGGGTTTCAGCGCTATGGCTACAACTTC,CASSLRGFQRYGYNF,TRBV12-3/TRBV12-4,TRBJ1-2,NA,NA
TGTGCCAGCAGACTGGGACAACCCCTGATGGGCGCCACAGATACGCAGTATTTT,CASRLGQPLMGATDTQYF,TRBV6-5,TRBJ2-3,NA,NA
TGTGCCAACAGCCTTGACAGACCAGTCGTGCGAATGAACACCGGGGAGCTGTTTTTT,CANSLDRPVVRMNTGELFF,TRBV5-4,TRBJ2-2,NA,NA
TGTGCCAGCGGTTTTCGGGAGGGGAGCTACACCTTC,CASGFREGSYTF,TRBV9,TRBJ1-2,NA,NA